The following is a T cell receptor beta chain sequence with its context. This sample is part of a study of T cell responses to AZD1222 COVID-19 vaccine. J was trimmed by 8 bases and V by 3 bases; bases with no gene match: 12. The CDR3 sequence is 16 residues long. Per germline, CDR1 LGHNA and CDR2 YNFKEQ. Assay used: immunoSEQ multiplex PCR; TCRdb lists only in-frame clones, some missing. The table lists more than 95,000 clones, 88% of them singletons, with about 8.7% in the top ten. The TCR comes from an adult in good health. The sample in question was peripheral blood, obtained on day 0 of AZD1222 vaccination. The chain has TRBV4-2 and TRBJ1-4; 7 bases are shared with TRBD1. CDR3 protein: CASSQYPTGSGEKLFF. In DNA form, the CDR3 reads TGTGCCAGCAGCCAGTACCCGACAGGGTCTGGGGAAAAACTGTTTTTT.